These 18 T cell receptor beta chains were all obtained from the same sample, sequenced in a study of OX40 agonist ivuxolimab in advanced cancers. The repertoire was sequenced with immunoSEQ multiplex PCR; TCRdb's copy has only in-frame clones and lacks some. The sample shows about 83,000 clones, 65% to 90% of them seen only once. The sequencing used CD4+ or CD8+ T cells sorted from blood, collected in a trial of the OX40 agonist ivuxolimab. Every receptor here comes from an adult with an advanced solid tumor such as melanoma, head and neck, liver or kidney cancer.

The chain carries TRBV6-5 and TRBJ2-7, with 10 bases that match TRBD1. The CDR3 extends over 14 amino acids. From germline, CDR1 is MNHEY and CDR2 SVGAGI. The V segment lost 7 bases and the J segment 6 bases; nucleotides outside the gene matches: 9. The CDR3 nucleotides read TGTGCCAGCACCCCAGGGGACAGGGGAGGCGAGCAGTACTTC. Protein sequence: CASTPGDRGGEQYF.

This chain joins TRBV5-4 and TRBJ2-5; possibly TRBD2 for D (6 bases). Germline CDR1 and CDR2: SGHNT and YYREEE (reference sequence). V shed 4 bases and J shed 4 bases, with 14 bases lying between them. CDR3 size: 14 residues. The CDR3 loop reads CASSVGGLGETQYF. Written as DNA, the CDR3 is TGTGCCAGCAGCGTCGGAGGGTTAGGAGAGACCCAGTACTTC. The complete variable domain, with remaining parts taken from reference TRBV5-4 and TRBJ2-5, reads ETGVTQSPTHLIKTRGQQVTLRCSSQSGHNTVSWYQQALGQGPQFIFQYYREEENGRGNFPPRFSGLQFPNYSSELNVNALELDDSALYLCASSVGGLGETQYFGPGTRLLVL.

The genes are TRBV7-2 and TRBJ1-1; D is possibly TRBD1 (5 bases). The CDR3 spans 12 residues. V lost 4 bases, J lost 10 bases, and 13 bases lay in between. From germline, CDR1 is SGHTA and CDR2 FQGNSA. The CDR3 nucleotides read TGTGCCAGCAGCTCTGCGCGGGGGGGAGCTTTCTTT. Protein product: CASSSARGGAFF.

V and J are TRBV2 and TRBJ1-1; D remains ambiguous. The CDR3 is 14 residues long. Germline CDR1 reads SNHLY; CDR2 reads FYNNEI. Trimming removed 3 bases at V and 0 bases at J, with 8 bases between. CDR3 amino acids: CASSDGQMNTEAFF. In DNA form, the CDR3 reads TGTGCCAGCAGTGACGGGCAAATGAACACTGAAGCTTTCTTT.

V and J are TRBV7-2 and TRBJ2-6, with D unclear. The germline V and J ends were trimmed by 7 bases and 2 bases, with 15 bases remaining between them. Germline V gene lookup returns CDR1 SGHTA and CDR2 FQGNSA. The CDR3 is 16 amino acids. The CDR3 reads CASTSSLGTGANVLTF. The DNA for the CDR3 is TGTGCCAGCACCTCTTCCTTGGGGACTGGGGCCAACGTCCTGACTTTC.

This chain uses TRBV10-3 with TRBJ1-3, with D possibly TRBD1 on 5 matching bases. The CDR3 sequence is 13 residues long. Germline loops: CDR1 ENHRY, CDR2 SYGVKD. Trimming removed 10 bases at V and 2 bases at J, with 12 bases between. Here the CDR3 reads CATRGVPGNTIYF. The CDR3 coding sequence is TGTGCCACCCGGGGGGTCCCTGGAAACACCATATATTTT.

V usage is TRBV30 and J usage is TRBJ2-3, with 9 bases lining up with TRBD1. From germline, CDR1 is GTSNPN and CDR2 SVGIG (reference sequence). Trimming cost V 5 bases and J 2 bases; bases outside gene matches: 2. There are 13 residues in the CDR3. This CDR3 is CAWDRGATDTQYF. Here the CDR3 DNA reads TGTGCCTGGGACAGGGGGGCCACAGATACGCAGTATTTT.

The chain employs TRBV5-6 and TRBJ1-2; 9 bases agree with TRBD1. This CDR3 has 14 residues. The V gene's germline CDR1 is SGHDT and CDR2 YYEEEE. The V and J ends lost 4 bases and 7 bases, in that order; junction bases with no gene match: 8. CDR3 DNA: TGTGCCAGCAGCCCGGGGACAGGGTCGGCTGGCTACACCTTC. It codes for CASSPGTGSAGYTF.

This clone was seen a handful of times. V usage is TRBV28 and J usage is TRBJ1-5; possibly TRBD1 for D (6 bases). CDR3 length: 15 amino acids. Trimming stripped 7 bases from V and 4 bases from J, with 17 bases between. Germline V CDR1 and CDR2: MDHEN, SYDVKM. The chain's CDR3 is CASTSGGGRNQPQHF. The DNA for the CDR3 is TGTGCCAGCACCTCCGGGGGCGGTAGGAATCAGCCCCAGCATTTT.

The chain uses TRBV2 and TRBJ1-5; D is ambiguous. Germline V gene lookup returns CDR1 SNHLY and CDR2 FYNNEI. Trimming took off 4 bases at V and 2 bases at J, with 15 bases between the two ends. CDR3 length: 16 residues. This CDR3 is CASSVLALSGNQPQHF. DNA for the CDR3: TGTGCCAGCAGTGTATTGGCGCTTAGTGGCAATCAGCCCCAGCATTTT.

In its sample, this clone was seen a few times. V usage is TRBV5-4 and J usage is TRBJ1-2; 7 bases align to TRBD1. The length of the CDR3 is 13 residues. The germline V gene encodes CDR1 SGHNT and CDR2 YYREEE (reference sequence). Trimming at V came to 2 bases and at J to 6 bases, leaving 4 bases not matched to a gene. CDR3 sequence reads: CASSFTGVHGYTF. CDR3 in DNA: TGTGCCAGCAGCTTTACAGGGGTGCATGGCTACACCTTC.

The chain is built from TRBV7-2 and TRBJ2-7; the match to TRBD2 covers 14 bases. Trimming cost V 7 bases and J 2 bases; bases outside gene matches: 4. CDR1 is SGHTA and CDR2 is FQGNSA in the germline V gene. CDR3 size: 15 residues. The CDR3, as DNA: TGTGCCAGCACCCGGACTAGCGGGGGGACCTACGAGCAGTACTTC. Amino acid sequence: CASTRTSGGTYEQYF.

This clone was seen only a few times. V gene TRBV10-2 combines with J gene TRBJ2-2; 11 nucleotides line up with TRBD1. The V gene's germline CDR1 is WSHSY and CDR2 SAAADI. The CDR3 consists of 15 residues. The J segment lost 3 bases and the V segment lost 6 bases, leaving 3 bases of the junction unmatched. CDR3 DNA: TGCGCCAGCAGGGACAGGGGGCTGGACACCGGGGAGCTGTTTTTT. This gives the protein CASRDRGLDTGELFF.

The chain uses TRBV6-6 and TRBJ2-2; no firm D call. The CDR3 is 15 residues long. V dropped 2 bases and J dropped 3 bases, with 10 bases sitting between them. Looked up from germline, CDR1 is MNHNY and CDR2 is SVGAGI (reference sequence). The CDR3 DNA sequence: TGTGCCAGCAGTTACCTCGGGTACGACACCGGGGAGCTGTTTTTT. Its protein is CASSYLGYDTGELFF.

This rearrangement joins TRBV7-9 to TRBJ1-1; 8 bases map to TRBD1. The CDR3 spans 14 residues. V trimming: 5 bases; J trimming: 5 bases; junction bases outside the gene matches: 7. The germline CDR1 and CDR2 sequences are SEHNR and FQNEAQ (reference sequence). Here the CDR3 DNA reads TGTGCCAGCAGCCCTTGGACAGGGAATACTGAAGCTTTCTTT. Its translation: CASSPWTGNTEAFF.

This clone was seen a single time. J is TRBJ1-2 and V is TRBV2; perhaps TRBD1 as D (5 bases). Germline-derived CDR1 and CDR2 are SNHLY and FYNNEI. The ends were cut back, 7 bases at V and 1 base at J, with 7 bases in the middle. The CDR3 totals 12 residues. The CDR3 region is CASTDSNYGYTF. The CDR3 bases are TGTGCCAGCACTGACAGTAACTATGGCTACACCTTC.

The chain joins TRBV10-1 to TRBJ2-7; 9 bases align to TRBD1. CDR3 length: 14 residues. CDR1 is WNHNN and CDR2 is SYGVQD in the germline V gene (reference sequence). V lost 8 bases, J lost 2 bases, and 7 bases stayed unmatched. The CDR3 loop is CASPRDRDTYEQYF. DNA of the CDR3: TGCGCCAGCCCCCGGGACAGGGATACCTACGAGCAGTACTTC.

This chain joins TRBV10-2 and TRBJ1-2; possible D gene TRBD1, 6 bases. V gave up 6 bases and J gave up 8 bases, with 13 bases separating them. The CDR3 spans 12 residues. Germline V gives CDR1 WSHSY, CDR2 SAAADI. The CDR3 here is CASRDSWGGYTF. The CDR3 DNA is TGCGCCAGCAGGGACAGTTGGGGAGGCTACACCTTC.